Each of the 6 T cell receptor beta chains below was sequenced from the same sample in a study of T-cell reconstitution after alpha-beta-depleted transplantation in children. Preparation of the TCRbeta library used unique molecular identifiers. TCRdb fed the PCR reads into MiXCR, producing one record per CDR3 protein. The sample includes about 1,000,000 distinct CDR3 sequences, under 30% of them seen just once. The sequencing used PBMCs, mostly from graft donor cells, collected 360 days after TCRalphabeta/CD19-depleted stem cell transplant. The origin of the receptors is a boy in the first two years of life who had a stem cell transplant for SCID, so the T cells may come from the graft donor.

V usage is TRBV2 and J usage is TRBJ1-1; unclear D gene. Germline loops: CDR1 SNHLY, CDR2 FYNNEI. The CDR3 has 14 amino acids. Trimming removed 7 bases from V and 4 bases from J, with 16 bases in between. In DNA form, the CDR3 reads TGTGCCAGCACCAAAAACGGACCTATCACTGAAGCTTTCTTT. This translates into CASTKNGPITEAFF. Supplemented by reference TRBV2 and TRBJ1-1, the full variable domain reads EPEVTQTPSHQVTQMGQEVILRCVPISNHLYFYWYRQILGQKVEFLVSFYNNEISEKSEIFDDQFSVERPDGSNFTLKIRSTKLEDSAMYFCASTKNGPITEAFFGQGTRLTVV.

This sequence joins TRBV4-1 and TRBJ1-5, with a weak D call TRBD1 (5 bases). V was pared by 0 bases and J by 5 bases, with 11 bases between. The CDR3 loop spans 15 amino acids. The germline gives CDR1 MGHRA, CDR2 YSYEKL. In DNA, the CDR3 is TGCGCCAGCAGCCAAGAAGACAGACTTTATCAGCCCCAGCATTTT. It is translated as CASSQEDRLYQPQHF.

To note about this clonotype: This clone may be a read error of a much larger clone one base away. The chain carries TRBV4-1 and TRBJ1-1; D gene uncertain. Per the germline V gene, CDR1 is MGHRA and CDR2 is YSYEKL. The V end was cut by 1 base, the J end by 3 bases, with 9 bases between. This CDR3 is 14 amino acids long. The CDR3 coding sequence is TGCGCCAGCAGCCAAGGAGGCTTGGACACTGAAGCTTTCTTT. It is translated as CASSQGGLDTEAFF.

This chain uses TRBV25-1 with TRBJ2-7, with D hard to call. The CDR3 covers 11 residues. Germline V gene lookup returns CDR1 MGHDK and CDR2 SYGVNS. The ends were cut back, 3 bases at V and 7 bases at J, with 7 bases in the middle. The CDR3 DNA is TGTGCCAGCAGTGATTTCCCGGAGCAGTACTTC. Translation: CASSDFPEQYF.

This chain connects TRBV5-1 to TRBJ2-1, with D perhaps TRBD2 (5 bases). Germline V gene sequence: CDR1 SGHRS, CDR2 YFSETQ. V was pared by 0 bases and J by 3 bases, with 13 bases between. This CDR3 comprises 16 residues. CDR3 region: CASSLAIEGNYNEQFF. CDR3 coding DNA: TGCGCCAGCAGCTTGGCCATCGAGGGTAACTACAATGAGCAGTTCTTC.

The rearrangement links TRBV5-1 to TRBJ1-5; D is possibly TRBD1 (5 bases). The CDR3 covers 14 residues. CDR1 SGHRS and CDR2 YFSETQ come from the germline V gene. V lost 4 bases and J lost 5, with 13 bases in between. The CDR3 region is CASSPQQGDQPQHF. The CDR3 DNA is TGCGCCAGCAGCCCCCAGCAGGGCGATCAGCCCCAGCATTTT.